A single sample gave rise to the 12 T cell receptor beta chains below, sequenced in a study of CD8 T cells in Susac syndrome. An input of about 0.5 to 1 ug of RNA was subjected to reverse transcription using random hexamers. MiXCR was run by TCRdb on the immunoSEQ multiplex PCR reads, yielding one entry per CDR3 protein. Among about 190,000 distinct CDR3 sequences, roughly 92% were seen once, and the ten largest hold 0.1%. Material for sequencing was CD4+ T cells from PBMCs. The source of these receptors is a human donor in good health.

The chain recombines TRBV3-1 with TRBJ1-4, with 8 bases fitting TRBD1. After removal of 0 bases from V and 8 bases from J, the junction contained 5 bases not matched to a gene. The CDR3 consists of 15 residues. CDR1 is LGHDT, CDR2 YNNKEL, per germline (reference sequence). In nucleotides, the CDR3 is TGTGCCAGCAGCCAAGACGGACAGGGCGGCGAAAAACTGTTTTTT. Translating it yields CASSQDGQGGEKLFF.

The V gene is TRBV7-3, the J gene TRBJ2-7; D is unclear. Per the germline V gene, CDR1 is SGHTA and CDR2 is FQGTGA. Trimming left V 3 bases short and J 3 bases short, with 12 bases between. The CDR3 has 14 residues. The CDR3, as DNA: TGTGCCAGCAGCTTCTCAGGAGCTAACTACGAGCAGTACTTC. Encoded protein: CASSFSGANYEQYF.

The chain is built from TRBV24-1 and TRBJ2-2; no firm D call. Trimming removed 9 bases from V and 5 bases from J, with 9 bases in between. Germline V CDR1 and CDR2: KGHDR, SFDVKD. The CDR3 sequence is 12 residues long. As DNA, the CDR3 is TGTGCCACCGGCAGCCTTACCGGGGAGCTGTTTTTT. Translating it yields CATGSLTGELFF.

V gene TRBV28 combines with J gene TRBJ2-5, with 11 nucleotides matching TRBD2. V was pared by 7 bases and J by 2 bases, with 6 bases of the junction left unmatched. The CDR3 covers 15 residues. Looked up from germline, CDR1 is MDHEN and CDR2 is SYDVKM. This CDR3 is CASKTSGGLQETQYF. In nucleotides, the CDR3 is TGTGCCAGCAAAACTAGCGGGGGATTACAAGAGACCCAGTACTTC.

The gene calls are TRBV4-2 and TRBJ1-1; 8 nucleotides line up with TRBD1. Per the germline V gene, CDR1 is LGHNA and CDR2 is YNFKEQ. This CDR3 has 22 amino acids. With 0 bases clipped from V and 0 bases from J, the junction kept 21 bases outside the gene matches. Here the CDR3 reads CASSQDPGGLQGGYGLNTEAFF. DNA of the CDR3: TGTGCCAGCAGCCAAGATCCCGGGGGGCTACAGGGGGGGTACGGACTGAACACTGAAGCTTTCTTT.

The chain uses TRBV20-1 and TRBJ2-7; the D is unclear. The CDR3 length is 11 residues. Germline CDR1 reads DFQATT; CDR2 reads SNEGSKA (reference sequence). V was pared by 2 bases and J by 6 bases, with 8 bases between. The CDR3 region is CSARRGLEQYV. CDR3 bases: TGCAGTGCTAGAAGAGGTCTCGAGCAGTACGTC.

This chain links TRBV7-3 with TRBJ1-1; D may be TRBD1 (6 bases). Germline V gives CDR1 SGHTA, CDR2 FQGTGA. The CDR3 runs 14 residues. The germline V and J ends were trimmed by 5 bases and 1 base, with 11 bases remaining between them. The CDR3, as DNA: TGTGCCAGCAGCCTCGGAGGGGGGAACACTGAAGCTTTCTTT. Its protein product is CASSLGGGNTEAFF.

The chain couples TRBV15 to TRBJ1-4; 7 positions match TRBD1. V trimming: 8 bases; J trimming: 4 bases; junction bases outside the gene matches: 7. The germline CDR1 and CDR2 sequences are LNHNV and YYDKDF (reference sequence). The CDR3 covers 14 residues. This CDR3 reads CATQPGQFNEKLFF. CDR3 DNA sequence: TGTGCCACCCAACCGGGACAGTTTAATGAAAAACTGTTTTTT.

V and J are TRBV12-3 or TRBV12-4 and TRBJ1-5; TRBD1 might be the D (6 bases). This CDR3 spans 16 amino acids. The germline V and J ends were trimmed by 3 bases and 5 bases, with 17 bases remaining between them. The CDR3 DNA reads TGTGCCAGCAGTTTTACAGGGAATGAGAGGGATCAGCCCCAGCATTTT. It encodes CASSFTGNERDQPQHF.

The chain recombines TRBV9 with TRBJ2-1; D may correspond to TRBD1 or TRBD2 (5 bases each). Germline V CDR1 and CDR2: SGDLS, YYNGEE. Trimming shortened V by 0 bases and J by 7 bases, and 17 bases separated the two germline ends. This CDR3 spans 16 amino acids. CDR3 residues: CASSVAPGRLQNEQFF. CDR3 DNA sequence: TGTGCCAGCAGCGTAGCTCCGGGGCGATTACAGAATGAGCAGTTCTTC.

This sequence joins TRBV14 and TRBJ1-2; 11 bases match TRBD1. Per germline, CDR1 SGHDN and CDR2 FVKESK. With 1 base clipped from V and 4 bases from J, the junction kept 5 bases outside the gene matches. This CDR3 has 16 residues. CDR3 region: CASSQAGTGGTYGYTF. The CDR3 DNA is TGTGCCAGCAGCCAAGCGGGGACAGGGGGGACCTATGGCTACACCTTC.

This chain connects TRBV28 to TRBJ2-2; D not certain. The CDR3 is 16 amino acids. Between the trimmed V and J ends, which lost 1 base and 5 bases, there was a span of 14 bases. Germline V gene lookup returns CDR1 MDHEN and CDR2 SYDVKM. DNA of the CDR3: TGTGCCAGCAGTTTATCAGTGGGGTTGGTAACCGGGGAGCTGTTTTTT. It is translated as CASSLSVGLVTGELFF. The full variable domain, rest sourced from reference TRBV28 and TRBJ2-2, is DVKVTQSSRYLVKRTGEKVFLECVQDMDHENMFWYRQDPGLGLRLIYFSYDVKMKEKGDIPEGYSVSREKKERFSLILESASTNQTSMYLCASSLSVGLVTGELFFGEGSRLTVL.